This T cell receptor beta chain emerged from a study of blood T cell repertoires in COVID-19. Recruits, aged about 18 to 100 years, lived in 25 or so US areas. Participants were placed into cohorts based on the clinical history they reported. Symptom resolution, clearance, or two negative PCRs marked the recovered donors of Cohort 3. Original data processing: From reference gene primer amplification, estimates of nucleated cell counts were derived. Generated by immunoSEQ multiplex PCR, the TCRdb table keeps only in-frame clones and is missing some. V and J calls plus clone size are reproduced from that table; the DNA served to infer D and trimming. The sample consists of fewer than 300,000 clones, more than 80% of them appearing once. The CDR3 totals 16 residues. Germline CDR1 is SNHLY and CDR2 is FYNNEI. Between the trimmed V and J ends, which lost 5 bases and 4 bases, there was a span of 17 bases.

Material for sequencing was PBMCs or T cells enriched from blood (not recorded which). The J gene is TRBJ2-2, the V gene TRBV2, with D maybe TRBD2 (6 bases). The source of this sequence is a young woman who had recovered from COVID-19. The CDR3 loop reads CASSIDQVGGTGELFF. The CDR3, as DNA: TGTGCCAGCAGTATCGATCAGGTGGGAGGCACCGGGGAGCTGTTTTTT.